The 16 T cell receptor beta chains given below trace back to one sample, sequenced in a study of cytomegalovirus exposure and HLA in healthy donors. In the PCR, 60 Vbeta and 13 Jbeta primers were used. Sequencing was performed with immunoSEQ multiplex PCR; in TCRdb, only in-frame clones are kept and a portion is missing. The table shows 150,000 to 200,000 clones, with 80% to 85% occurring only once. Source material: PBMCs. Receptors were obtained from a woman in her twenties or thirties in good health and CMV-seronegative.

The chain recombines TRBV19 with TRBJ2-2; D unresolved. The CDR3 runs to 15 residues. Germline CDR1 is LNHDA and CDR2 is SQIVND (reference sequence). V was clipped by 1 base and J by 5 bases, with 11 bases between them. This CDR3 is CASSIGAERTGELFF. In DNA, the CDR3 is TGTGCCAGTAGTATAGGTGCGGAAAGAACCGGGGAGCTGTTTTTT.

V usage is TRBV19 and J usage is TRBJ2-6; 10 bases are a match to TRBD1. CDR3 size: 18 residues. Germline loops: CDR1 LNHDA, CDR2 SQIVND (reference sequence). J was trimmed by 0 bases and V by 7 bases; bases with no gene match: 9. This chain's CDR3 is CASTPRDRGYSGANVLTF. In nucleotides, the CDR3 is TGTGCCAGTACTCCGCGGGACAGGGGCTACTCTGGGGCCAACGTCCTGACTTTC.

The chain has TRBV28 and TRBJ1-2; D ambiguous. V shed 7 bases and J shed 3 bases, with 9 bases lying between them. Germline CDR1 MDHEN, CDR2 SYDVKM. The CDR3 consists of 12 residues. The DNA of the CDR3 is TGTGCCAGCACCCTCTCTGACTATGGCTACACCTTC. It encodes CASTLSDYGYTF.

In nucleotides, the CDR3 is TGCGCCAGCAGCTTGGAGTCAGTCTCCTACAATGAGCAGTTCTTC. The encoded protein is CASSLESVSYNEQFF. The chain uses TRBV5-1 and TRBJ2-1; no clear D gene. The CDR3 is 15 residues long. Trimming cost V 0 bases and J 0 bases, with 7 bases left between them. The germline V gene has CDR1 SGHRS and CDR2 YFSETQ.

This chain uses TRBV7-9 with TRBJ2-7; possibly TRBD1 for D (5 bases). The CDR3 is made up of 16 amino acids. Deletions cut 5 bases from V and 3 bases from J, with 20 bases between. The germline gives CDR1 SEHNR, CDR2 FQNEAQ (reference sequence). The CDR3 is CASSPPAGNLNYEQYF. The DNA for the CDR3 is TGTGCCAGCAGCCCGCCGGCAGGGAATCTTAACTACGAGCAGTACTTC.

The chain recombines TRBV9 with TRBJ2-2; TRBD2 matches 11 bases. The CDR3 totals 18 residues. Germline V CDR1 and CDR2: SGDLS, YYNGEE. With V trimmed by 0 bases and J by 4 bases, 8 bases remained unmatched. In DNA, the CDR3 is TGTGCCAGCAGCGTAGCTTACTTAGCGGGAGGGCTCACCGGGGAGCTGTTTTTT. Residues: CASSVAYLAGGLTGELFF. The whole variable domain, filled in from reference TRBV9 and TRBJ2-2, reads DSGVTQTPKHLITATGQRVTLRCSPRSGDLSVYWYQQSLDQGLQFLIQYYNGEERAKGNILERFSAQQFPDLHSELNLSSLELGDSALYFCASSVAYLAGGLTGELFFGEGSRLTVL.

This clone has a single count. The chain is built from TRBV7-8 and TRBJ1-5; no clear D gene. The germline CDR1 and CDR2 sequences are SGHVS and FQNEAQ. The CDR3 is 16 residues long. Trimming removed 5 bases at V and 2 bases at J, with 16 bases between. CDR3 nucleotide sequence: TGTGCCAGCAGCCCTAGCGGATCTGTGCGCAATCAGCCCCAGCATTTT. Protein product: CASSPSGSVRNQPQHF.

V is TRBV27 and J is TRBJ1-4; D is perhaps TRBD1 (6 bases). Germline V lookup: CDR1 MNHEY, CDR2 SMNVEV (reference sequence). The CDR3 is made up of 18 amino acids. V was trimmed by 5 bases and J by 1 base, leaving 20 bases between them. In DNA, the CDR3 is TGTGCCAGCAGTCCAATGACAGGAATCCTTCTAACTAATGAAAAACTGTTTTTT. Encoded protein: CASSPMTGILLTNEKLFF.

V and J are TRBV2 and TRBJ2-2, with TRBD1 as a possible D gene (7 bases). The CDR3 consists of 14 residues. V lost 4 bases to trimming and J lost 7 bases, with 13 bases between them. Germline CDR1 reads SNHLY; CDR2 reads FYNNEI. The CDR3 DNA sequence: TGTGCCAGCAGTGCAAGACAGGGAGGCGGGGAGCTGTTTTTT. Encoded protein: CASSARQGGGELFF.

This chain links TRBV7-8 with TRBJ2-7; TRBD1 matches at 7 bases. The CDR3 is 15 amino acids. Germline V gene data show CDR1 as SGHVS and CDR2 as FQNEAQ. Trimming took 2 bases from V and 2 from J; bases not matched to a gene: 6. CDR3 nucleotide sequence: TGTGCCAGCAGCTTACAGGGGGTTGGAACCTACGAGCAGTACTTC. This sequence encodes CASSLQGVGTYEQYF.

The CDR3: CASSLTVQGSIQYF. CDR3 nucleotides: TGTGCCAGCAGCCTGACAGTACAGGGGAGCATTCAGTACTTC. V and J are TRBV7-9 and TRBJ2-4, with 7 bases that match TRBD1. CDR1 and CDR2 (germline): SEHNR, FQNEAQ (reference sequence). The V gene end was trimmed by 5 bases and the J gene end by 9 bases; junction bases not matched to a gene: 10. The CDR3 spans 14 residues.

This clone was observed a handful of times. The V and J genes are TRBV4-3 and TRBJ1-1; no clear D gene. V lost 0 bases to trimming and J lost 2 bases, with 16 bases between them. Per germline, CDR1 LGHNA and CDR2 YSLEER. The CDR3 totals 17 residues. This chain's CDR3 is CASSQDRNGGANTEAFF. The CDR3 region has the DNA TGCGCCAGCAGCCAAGACCGTAATGGCGGAGCCAACACTGAAGCTTTCTTT.

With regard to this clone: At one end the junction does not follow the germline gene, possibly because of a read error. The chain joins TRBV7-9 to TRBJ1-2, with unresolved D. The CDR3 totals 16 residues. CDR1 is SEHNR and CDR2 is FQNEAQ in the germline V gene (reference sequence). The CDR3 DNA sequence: TGTTCCAGCAGCTTAAGTCCAATATCATATATAGATGGCTACACCTTC. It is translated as CSSSLSPISYIDGYTF.

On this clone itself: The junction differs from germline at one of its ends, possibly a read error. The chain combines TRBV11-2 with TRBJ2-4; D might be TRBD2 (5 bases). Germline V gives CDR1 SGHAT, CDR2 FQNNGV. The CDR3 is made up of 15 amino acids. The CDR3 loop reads CASSSGLLAKNSQYF. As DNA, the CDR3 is TGTGCCAGCAGCTCTGGACTCCTAGCCAAAAACAGTCAGTACTTC. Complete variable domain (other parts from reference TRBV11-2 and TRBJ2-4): EAGVAQSPRYKIIEKRQSVAFWCNPISGHATLYWYQQILGQGPKLLIQFQNNGVVDDSQLPKDRFSAERLKGVDSTLKIQPAKLEDSAVYLCASSSGLLAKNSQYFGAGTRLSVL.

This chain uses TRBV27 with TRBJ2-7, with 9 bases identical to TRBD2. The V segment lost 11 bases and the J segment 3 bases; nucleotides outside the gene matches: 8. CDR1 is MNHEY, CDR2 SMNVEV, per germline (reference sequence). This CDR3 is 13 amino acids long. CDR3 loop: CAAAGGAIYEQYF. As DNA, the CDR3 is TGTGCCGCGGCGGGGGGGGCGATCTACGAGCAGTACTTC.

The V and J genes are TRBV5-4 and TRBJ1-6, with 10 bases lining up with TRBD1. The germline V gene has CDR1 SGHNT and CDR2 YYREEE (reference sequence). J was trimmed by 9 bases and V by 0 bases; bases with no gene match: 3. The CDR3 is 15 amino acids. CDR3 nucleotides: TGTGCCAGCAGCTTGGATGGGACAGGGGTTTCACCCCTCCACTTT. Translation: CASSLDGTGVSPLHF.